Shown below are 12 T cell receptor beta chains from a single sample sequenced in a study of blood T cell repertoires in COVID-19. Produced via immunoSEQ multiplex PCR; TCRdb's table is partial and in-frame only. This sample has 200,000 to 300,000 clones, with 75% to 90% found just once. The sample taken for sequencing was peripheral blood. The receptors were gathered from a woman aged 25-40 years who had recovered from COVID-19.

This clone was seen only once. The CDR3 loop is CASTSGGYEQYF. CDR3 coding DNA: TGTGCCAGCACTAGCGGGGGCTACGAGCAGTACTTC. The chain couples TRBV12-3 or TRBV12-4 to TRBJ2-7; 10 nucleotides align to TRBD2. V lost 7 bases and J lost 3; bases outside the gene matches: 0. This CDR3 has 12 amino acids.

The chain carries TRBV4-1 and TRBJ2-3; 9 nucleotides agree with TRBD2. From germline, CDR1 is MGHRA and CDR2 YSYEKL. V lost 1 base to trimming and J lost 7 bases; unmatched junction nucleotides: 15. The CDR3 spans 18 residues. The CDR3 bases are TGCGCCAGCAGCCAAGGACTAGCGGCTAGCGGTAGCAGGAATACGCAGTATTTT. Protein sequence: CASSQGLAASGSRNTQYF.

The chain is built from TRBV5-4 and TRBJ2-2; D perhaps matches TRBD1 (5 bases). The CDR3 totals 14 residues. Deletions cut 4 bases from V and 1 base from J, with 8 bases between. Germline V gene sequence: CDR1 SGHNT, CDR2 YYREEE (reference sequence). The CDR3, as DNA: TGTGCCAGCAGCCTTCAGGGGAACACCGGGGAGCTGTTTTTT. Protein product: CASSLQGNTGELFF.

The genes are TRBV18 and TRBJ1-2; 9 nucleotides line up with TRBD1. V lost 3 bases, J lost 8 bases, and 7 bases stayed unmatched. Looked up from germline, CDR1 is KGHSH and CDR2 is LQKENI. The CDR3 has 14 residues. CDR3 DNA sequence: TGTGCCAGCTCACCCGGGACAGGGAGTGAGGGCTACACCTTC. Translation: CASSPGTGSEGYTF.

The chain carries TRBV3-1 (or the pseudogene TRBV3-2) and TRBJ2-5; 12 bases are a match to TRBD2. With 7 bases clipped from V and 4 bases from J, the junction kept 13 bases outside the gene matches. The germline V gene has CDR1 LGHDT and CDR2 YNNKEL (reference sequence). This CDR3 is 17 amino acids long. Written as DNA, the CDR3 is TGTGCCAGCAAACAAGAAGTCCTAGCGGGGGGGCGAGAGACCCAGTACTTC. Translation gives CASKQEVLAGGRETQYF.

As DNA, the CDR3 is TGTGCCAGCAGCTCCCCCTTTCGAGGGAGCTACAATGAGCAGTTCTTC. It codes for CASSSPFRGSYNEQFF. The V gene is TRBV5-6, the J gene TRBJ2-1, with D perhaps TRBD2 (5 bases). V lost 3 bases and J lost 3, with 16 bases in between. The germline CDR1 and CDR2 sequences are SGHDT and YYEEEE. The CDR3 length is 16 residues.

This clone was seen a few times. The CDR3 region is CAWSVRRGAEGYTF. The CDR3 DNA follows: TGTGCCTGGAGTGTACGCAGGGGGGCTGAGGGCTACACCTTC. The V call is TRBV30, the J call TRBJ1-2, with 7 bases identical to TRBD1. The CDR3 loop spans 14 amino acids. V dropped 0 bases and J dropped 8; count of bases not matched to a gene: 9. Germline V lookup: CDR1 GTSNPN, CDR2 SVGIG (reference sequence).

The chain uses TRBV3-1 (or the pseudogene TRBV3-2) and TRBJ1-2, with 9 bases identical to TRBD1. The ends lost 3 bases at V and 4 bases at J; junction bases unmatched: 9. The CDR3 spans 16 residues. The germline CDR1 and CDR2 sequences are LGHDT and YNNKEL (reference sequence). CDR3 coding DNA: TGTGCCAGCAGCCAGAATAGACAGGGGGGTACCTATGGCTACACCTTC. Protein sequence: CASSQNRQGGTYGYTF.

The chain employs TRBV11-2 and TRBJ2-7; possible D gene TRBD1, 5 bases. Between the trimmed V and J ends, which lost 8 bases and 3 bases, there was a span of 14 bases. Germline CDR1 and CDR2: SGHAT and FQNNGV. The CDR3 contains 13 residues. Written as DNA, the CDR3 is TGTGCCAGCCGGACACATCCAGGCTACGAGCAGTACTTC. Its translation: CASRTHPGYEQYF.

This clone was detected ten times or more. CDR3 amino acids: CASRAGGFNEQFF. The CDR3 DNA reads as TGTGCCAGCAGAGCAGGGGGCTTCAATGAGCAGTTCTTC. J is TRBJ2-1 and V is TRBV6-5, with TRBD1 matching over 8 bases. Germline assignment: CDR1 MNHEY and CDR2 SVGAGI. This CDR3 region has 13 residues. Trimming at V came to 6 bases and at J to 6 bases, leaving 4 bases not matched to a gene.

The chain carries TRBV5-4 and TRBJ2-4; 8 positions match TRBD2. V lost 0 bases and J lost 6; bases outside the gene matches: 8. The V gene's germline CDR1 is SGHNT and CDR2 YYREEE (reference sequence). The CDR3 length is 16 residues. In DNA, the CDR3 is TGTGCCAGCAGCTTGGGAGGCAGCGGGGGTGGAAACATTCAGTACTTC. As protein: CASSLGGSGGGNIQYF.

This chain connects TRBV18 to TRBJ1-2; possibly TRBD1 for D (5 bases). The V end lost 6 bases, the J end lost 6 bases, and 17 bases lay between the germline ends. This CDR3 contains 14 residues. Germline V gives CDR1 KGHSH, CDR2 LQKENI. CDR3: CASSRARLGDGYTF. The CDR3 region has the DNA TGTGCCAGCTCCCGAGCGAGACTAGGGGATGGCTACACCTTC.